The T cell receptor (beta chain) under discussion was sequenced for a study of cytotoxic CD8 clonotypes in ibrutinib-treated CLL. In the case of this clone: Because the CDR3's place on the DNA is in doubt, the DNA is left out and the CDR3 is given as listed by TCRdb.

The CDR3 is 15 residues long, counting both termini. Germline V CDR1 and CDR2: MDHEN, SYDVKM. TCRdb keeps only in-frame clones here, not all; method: immunoSEQ multiplex PCR. The sample comprises 60,000 to 65,000 clones, 45% to 60% of which are singletons, and about 14% rests with the top ten. This chain joins TRBV28 and TRBJ1-5; TRBD1 is taken as the D call from the table, unchecked against the DNA. This TCR was sampled from a human donor with chronic lymphocytic leukemia. Sequenced material: PBMCs, taken after 12 months of ibrutinib treatment. The CDR3 is CASSSSDRVYQPQHF.